These 15 T cell receptor beta chains came from one sample sequenced in a study of blood T cell repertoires in COVID-19. Profiled with immunoSEQ multiplex PCR; TCRdb holds only in-frame clones, not every one. Of 270,000 or so clones listed, approximately 81% were seen once; the top ten hold less than 8.5%. Material for sequencing was PBMCs or T cells enriched from blood (not recorded which). The receptors shown here come from a woman aged 45 to 65 who had been exposed to COVID-19.

This clone was detected only a few times. The chain has TRBV14 and TRBJ1-2; possible D gene TRBD1, 6 bases. The V end lost 6 bases, the J end lost 7 bases, and 21 bases lay between the germline ends. This CDR3 comprises 15 residues. The germline CDR1 and CDR2 sequences are SGHDN and FVKESK. Written as DNA, the CDR3 is TGTGCCAGCAGACGACCTGCGGGGGCCCCCCCTGGCTACACCTTC. It yields the protein CASRRPAGAPPGYTF.

The J gene is TRBJ2-7, the V gene TRBV10-3; 11 bases align to TRBD1. The length of the CDR3 is 14 residues. Trimming took 6 bases from V and 5 from J; bases not matched to a gene: 6. Germline assignment: CDR1 ENHRY and CDR2 SYGVKD. The CDR3 DNA is TGTGCCATCAGACCGGGACAGGGGGTCGACGAGCAGTACTTC. Translating it yields CAIRPGQGVDEQYF.

J is TRBJ1-1 and V is TRBV7-9; D is ambiguous. CDR1 and CDR2 from the germline V gene are SEHNR and FQNEAQ (reference sequence). Between the trimmed V and J ends, which lost 2 bases and 7 bases, there was a span of 14 bases. This CDR3 contains 14 residues. This CDR3 reads CASSLKSASGEAFF. DNA for the CDR3: TGTGCCAGCAGCTTAAAGAGTGCGTCTGGTGAAGCTTTCTTT.

This clone has more than one count but fewer than ten. This chain links TRBV3-1 (or the pseudogene TRBV3-2) with TRBJ1-1; D gene ambiguous. The germline V gene has CDR1 LGHDT and CDR2 YNNKEL (reference sequence). The CDR3 is 16 residues long. V lost 4 bases and J lost 0, with 15 bases in between. The CDR3 here is CASSLGRTPMNTEAFF. The CDR3 nucleotides read TGTGCCAGCAGCCTTGGCAGGACTCCCATGAACACTGAAGCTTTCTTT.

This rearrangement joins TRBV28 to TRBJ1-1, with 8 bases identical to TRBD1. There are 16 residues in the CDR3. Germline loops: CDR1 MDHEN, CDR2 SYDVKM. Losses at the gene ends were 3 bases for V and 5 bases for J; bases not matched to a gene: 11. The chain's CDR3 is CASSLQSPGGRTEAFF. In DNA, the CDR3 is TGTGCCAGCAGTTTGCAAAGCCCAGGGGGCCGGACTGAAGCTTTCTTT.

The V and J genes are TRBV16 and TRBJ1-5; D remains unclear. This CDR3 has 17 amino acids. Trimming took off 0 bases at V and 0 bases at J, with 12 bases between the two ends. Looked up from germline, CDR1 is KGHSY and CDR2 is FQNENV. The CDR3 region is CASSQSNRRYSNQPQHF. DNA for the CDR3: TGTGCCAGCAGCCAATCGAACAGAAGGTATAGCAATCAGCCCCAGCATTTT.

The V call is TRBV7-9, the J call TRBJ2-1; D is undetermined. Trimming stripped 8 bases from V and 3 bases from J, with 8 bases between. This CDR3 has 12 residues. Germline CDR1 reads SEHNR; CDR2 reads FQNEAQ (reference sequence). This chain's CDR3 is CASAPGYNEQFF. The CDR3 coding sequence is TGTGCCAGCGCCCCCGGCTACAATGAGCAGTTCTTC.

The chain is built from TRBV19 and TRBJ1-2; D remains unclear. This CDR3 contains 13 residues. V was cut by 6 bases and J by 1 base, with 9 bases left in between. Germline CDR1 LNHDA, CDR2 SQIVND (reference sequence). DNA of the CDR3: TGTGCCAGTAGACGCTTACTTAACTATGGCTACACCTTC. Protein sequence: CASRRLLNYGYTF.

The CDR3 protein is CAWTPSVHNYGYTF. CDR3 coding DNA: TGTGCCTGGACGCCGAGCGTGCATAACTATGGCTACACCTTC. The chain couples TRBV30 to TRBJ1-2, with no clear D. The CDR3 sequence is 14 residues long. V was cut by 4 bases and J by 1 base, with 13 bases left in between. Germline CDR1 and CDR2: GTSNPN and SVGIG (reference sequence).

The chain is built from TRBV3-1 (or the pseudogene TRBV3-2) and TRBJ2-1; no reliable D call. There are 15 residues in the CDR3. Per germline, CDR1 LGHDT and CDR2 YNNKEL (reference sequence). V lost 4 bases and J 0 bases, leaving 10 bases between the germline ends. CDR3 protein: CASSPGRSSYNEQFF. CDR3 DNA: TGTGCCAGCAGCCCAGGCCGCTCCTCCTACAATGAGCAGTTCTTC.

This sequence joins TRBV28 and TRBJ2-5; 7 bases fit TRBD1. Germline lookup yields CDR1 MDHEN and CDR2 SYDVKM. The CDR3 is 15 residues long. After removal of 5 bases from V and 5 bases from J, the junction contained 11 bases not matched to a gene. The CDR3 nucleotides are TGTGCCAGCAGTCCCGGGACAGTTGGGCGGGAGACCCAGTACTTC. Protein sequence: CASSPGTVGRETQYF.

The chain is built from TRBV10-3 and TRBJ2-2, with 12 bases aligning to TRBD1. Unmatched junction bases numbered 13, after V lost 10 bases and J lost 4 bases. The CDR3 sequence is 17 residues long. From germline, CDR1 is ENHRY and CDR2 SYGVKD. The CDR3 region has the DNA TGTGCCACCAAGGGGACAGGGGGCTCAAAGGGCACCGGGGAGCTGTTTTTT. It is translated as CATKGTGGSKGTGELFF.

The chain carries TRBV7-8 and TRBJ1-5; a weak D match, TRBD1 (5 bases). With 3 bases removed from V and 5 bases from J, the gap between germline ends came to 14 bases. This CDR3 comprises 15 residues. Per the germline V gene, CDR1 is SGHVS and CDR2 is FQNEAQ. The CDR3 is CASSFGRVGHQPQHF. The CDR3, as DNA: TGTGCCAGCAGCTTTGGGAGGGTGGGGCATCAGCCCCAGCATTTT. Using reference TRBV7-8 and TRBJ1-5 for the parts outside the CDR3, the full variable domain is GAGVSQSPRYKVAKRGQDVALRCDPISGHVSLFWYQQALGQGPEFLTYFQNEAQLDKSGLPSDRFFAERPEGSVSTLKIQRTQQEDSAVYLCASSFGRVGHQPQHFGDGTRLSIL.

The chain recombines TRBV6-2 or TRBV6-3 with TRBJ2-7; D gene uncertain. Germline V lookup: CDR1 MNHEY, CDR2 SVGEGT. The V gene lost 3 bases and the J gene lost 0 bases, with 12 bases spanning the gap. The CDR3 length is 15 residues. CDR3 nucleotide sequence: TGTGCCAGCAGTTATAACAGTGATAGCTCCTACGAGCAGTACTTC. Its translation: CASSYNSDSSYEQYF.

This clone has only one observation. The chain employs TRBV25-1 and TRBJ2-3; D gene uncertain. The V gene lost 2 bases and the J gene lost 8 bases, with 5 bases spanning the gap. This CDR3 region has 11 residues. Germline V CDR1 and CDR2: MGHDK, SYGVNS. In nucleotides, the CDR3 is TGTGCCAGCAGTGAACACATTACGCAGTATTTT. Translation gives CASSEHITQYF.